This paragraph covers one T cell receptor beta chain sequence. One end of the junction is discordant with germline, which a read error may explain. The data were taken from a study of blood T cell repertoires in COVID-19. Overall study: COVID-19 samples from acute and convalescent phases originated in the United States, Italy and Spain. PBMCs, B-cell-depleted T cells, or T cells were the source of the cDNA or gDNA that made up the material.

In the original analysis: The authors estimated nucleated cell counts from reference gene primer amplification. Sequencing used immunoSEQ multiplex PCR; TCRdb keeps in-frame clones, though not all of them. D and trimming come from the DNA, and the V and J calls and clone size come from that table. The repertoire has 250,000 to 300,000 clones, 80% to 85% of them found once; the top ten carry around 4%. This CDR3 is 16 amino acids long. Germline loops: CDR1 SGHKS, CDR2 YYEKEE (reference sequence). The clonotype originates from a man aged 55-75 years with acute or convalescent COVID-19. The sequenced sample consisted of peripheral blood. This rearrangement joins TRBV5-5 to TRBJ2-3; TRBD2 agrees at 10 bases. The CDR3 sequence is CASSSGTSASTDTKYF. In DNA, the CDR3 is TGTGCCAGCAGCTCCGGGACTAGCGCTAGCACAGATACGAAGTATTTT.